The clone carrying this T cell receptor beta chain was seen ten or more times. Its antigen is unidentified. There are 15 residues in the CDR3. With V trimmed by 0 bases and J by 8 bases, 7 bases remained unmatched. Germline V lookup: CDR1 DFQATT, CDR2 SNEGSKA (reference sequence). The data derive from a study of read filtering for tumor transcriptome and immune sequencing. Study-wide findings and caveats: Approximately 80% of IR-seq clonotypes had one read, totaling about 3.3% of reads; RNA-seq: roughly 76% and 46%.

Molecular barcoded adaptors covering alpha/delta and beta/gamma chains were used on roughly 400 ng RNA. TCRdb processed the reads anew with MiXCR; each CDR3 protein has one entry. The sample has some 120,000 distinct CDR3 sequences, 13% seen once; the top ten hold roughly 9.6%. The sequenced material came from a population of CD138-negative cells sorted from bone marrow. The chain employs TRBV20-1 and TRBJ1-2; 12 nucleotides align to TRBD1. This TCR came from a donor at least 40 years old with multiple myeloma. CDR3 DNA: TGCAGTGCTAGAGATCCCGGGACAGGGGGCGAAGGCTACACCTTC. It specifies CSARDPGTGGEGYTF.